The 19 T cell receptor beta chains below were found in one sample sequenced in a study of molecular identifiers for immune sequencing clone quantification. A single record per CDR3 protein comes from TCRdb applying MiXCR to the PCR reads. This repertoire shows approximately 630,000 distinct CDR3 sequences, about 25% found once; its top ten account for 0.78%. Sequencing was done on a sample of naive CD8+ T cells from blood, with Jurkat cell RNA spiked in. As to subset: FACS-sorted CD8+CD4-CCR7+CD45RA+ naive T cells. The receptors were sampled from a human donor in good health. Some libraries in this study had Jurkat cell RNA spiked in.

Turning to this clonotype: Without the conserved terminal phenylalanine or tryptophan, this CDR3 likely stems from a read error. The CDR3 nucleotides are TGTGCCACCAGTGCTCTACTAGCGGAGAATGAGCAGTTCCTC. The encoded protein is CATSALLAENEQFL. V is TRBV24-1 and J is TRBJ2-1; TRBD2 matches at 8 bases. The germline V gene has CDR1 KGHDR and CDR2 SFDVKD. V lost 5 bases to trimming and J lost 7 bases; unmatched junction nucleotides: 6. This CDR3 has 14 amino acids.

Worth noting for this clonotype: This may be a read error: a much more frequent sequence differs by one nucleotide. The rearrangement links TRBV28 to TRBJ1-5; TRBD1 agrees at 8 bases. CDR1 and CDR2 from the germline V gene are MDHEN and SYDVKM. The CDR3 is made up of 15 amino acids. The chain's CDR3 is CASSASGTGHQPQQF. The CDR3 DNA follows: TGTGCCAGCAGTGCAAGCGGGACAGGTCACCAGCCCCAGCAATTT.

V usage is TRBV6-5 and J usage is TRBJ2-7; D perhaps matches TRBD1 (6 bases). Looked up from germline, CDR1 is MNHEY and CDR2 is SVGAGI. The CDR3 extends over 18 amino acids. Between the trimmed V and J ends, which lost 0 bases and 0 bases, there was a span of 18 bases. The CDR3 is CASSYSRGFQRYSYEQYF. CDR3 nucleotide sequence: TGTGCCAGCAGTTACTCCAGGGGTTTCCAGCGGTACTCCTACGAGCAGTACTTC.

This clonotype has ten or more counts. V is TRBV9 and J is TRBJ2-7; D may be TRBD1 (7 bases). Germline loops: CDR1 SGDLS, CDR2 YYNGEE. V lost 3 bases, J lost 6 bases, and 10 bases lay in between. The CDR3 is made up of 12 amino acids. CDR3 protein: CASSGQGGEQYF. The CDR3 region has the DNA TGTGCCAGCAGCGGGCAGGGGGGCGAGCAGTACTTC.

The V gene is TRBV11-2, the J gene TRBJ2-5, with 10 bases fitting TRBD2. The CDR3 is made up of 17 amino acids. V lost 1 base, J lost 0 bases, and 5 bases stayed unmatched. Germline V gene data show CDR1 as SGHAT and CDR2 as FQNNGV. CDR3 coding DNA: TGTGCCAGCAGCTTAGGGACTAGCGGTTGGTACCAAGAGACCCAGTACTTC. Residues: CASSLGTSGWYQETQYF.

This clonotype was seen ten or more times. The CDR3 loop is CASSSSTGPGTEAFF. CDR3 in DNA: TGTGCCAGCAGCTCCTCGACAGGGCCGGGGACTGAAGCTTTCTTT. This rearrangement joins TRBV21-1 to TRBJ1-1; TRBD1 is the table's D call and was not checked against the DNA. TRBV21-1 is recorded as a pseudogene. This CDR3 is built from 15 residues.

This clonotype was counted ten times or more. As DNA, the CDR3 is TGCGCCAGCGGAACAGGGGACCTTAGCGAGCAGTACTTC. Translation: CASGTGDLSEQYF. The chain links TRBV5-1 to TRBJ2-7; 7 bases agree with TRBD1. CDR3 length equals 13 residues. The germline V gene has CDR1 SGHRS and CDR2 YFSETQ. Trimming removed 7 bases from V and 6 bases from J; junction bases left unmatched: 10. Full variable domain (rest looked up from reference TRBV5-1 and TRBJ2-7): KAGVTQTPRYLIKTRGQQVTLSCSPISGHRSVSWYQQTPGQGLQFLFEYFSETQRNKGNFPGRFSGRQFSNSRSEMNVSTLELGDSALYLCASGTGDLSEQYFGPGTRLTVT.

The chain combines TRBV2 with TRBJ1-1, with no clear D. V gave up 6 bases and J gave up 0 bases, with 8 bases separating them. The CDR3 is 13 amino acids. Germline V CDR1 and CDR2: SNHLY, FYNNEI. The CDR3: CASRAPMNTEAFF. The CDR3 nucleotides are TGTGCCAGCAGGGCGCCCATGAACACTGAAGCTTTCTTT. Complete variable domain (other parts from reference TRBV2 and TRBJ1-1): EPEVTQTPSHQVTQMGQEVILRCVPISNHLYFYWYRQILGQKVEFLVSFYNNEISEKSEIFDDQFSVERPDGSNFTLKIRSTKLEDSAMYFCASRAPMNTEAFFGQGTRLTVV.

Notes on this clonotype: Just one base apart from a much larger clone, this may be a read error. The chain links TRBV20-1 to TRBJ2-7, with D possibly TRBD2 on 7 matching bases. The CDR3 loop spans 14 amino acids. Trimming cost V 3 bases and J 0 bases, with 12 bases left between them. From germline, CDR1 is DFQATT and CDR2 SNEGSKA (reference sequence). CDR3 nucleotide sequence: TGCAGTGCTAGTCCCGGGGGGCACTCCTACGAGCAGTACTTC. This translates into CSASPGGHSYEQYF.

This clonotype is a singleton in its sample. Being one base from a much bigger clone, this may be a read error. This chain connects TRBV5-6 to TRBJ2-7, with D possibly matching TRBD1 (5 bases). The V gene lost 2 bases and the J gene lost 7 bases, with 16 bases spanning the gap. CDR1 is SGHDT and CDR2 is YYEEEE in the germline V gene. The CDR3 has 14 residues. DNA of the CDR3: TGTGCCAGCAGCTTCTACAGGACCTACAATGAGCAGTACTTC. It is translated as CASSFYRTYNEQYF.

The rearrangement joins TRBV7-3 to TRBJ2-5, with D possibly TRBD2 on 6 matching bases. CDR3 length equals 18 residues. Germline V gene data show CDR1 as SGHTA and CDR2 as FQGTGA. Trimming left V 1 base short and J 3 bases short, with 21 bases between. CDR3 sequence: CASSLRVSTGGVKETQYF. CDR3 bases: TGTGCCAGCAGCTTAAGGGTTTCTACCGGAGGGGTAAAAGAGACCCAGTACTTC. The variable domain in full, with the rest retrieved from reference TRBV7-3 and TRBJ2-5, is GAGVSQTPSNKVTEKGKYVELRCDPISGHTALYWYRQSLGQGPEFLIYFQGTGAADDSGLPNDRFFAVRPEGSVSTLKIQRTERGDSAVYLCASSLRVSTGGVKETQYFGPGTRLLVL.

This clonotype was seen at least ten times. The chain carries TRBV29-1 and TRBJ1-2; no reliable D call. Between the trimmed V and J ends, which lost 2 bases and 6 bases, there was a span of 13 bases. Germline V gives CDR1 SQVTM, CDR2 ANQGSEA. The CDR3 has 13 amino acids. The CDR3 DNA reads TGCAGCGTTGAAATCAGGATTTCTGATGGCTACACCTTC. Encoded protein: CSVEIRISDGYTF.

This clonotype was detected a few times. The genes are TRBV7-2 and TRBJ1-2; possibly TRBD1 for D (5 bases). This CDR3 region has 16 residues. Deletions cut 6 bases from V and 6 bases from J, with 23 bases between. CDR1 and CDR2 (germline): SGHTA, FQGNSA. The CDR3 loop reads CASRLGQSAWYDGYTF. CDR3 sequence (DNA): TGTGCCAGCAGACTTGGACAATCCGCCTGGTACGATGGCTACACCTTC. The variable domain in full, completed from reference TRBV7-2 and TRBJ1-2, reads GAGVSQSPSNKVTEKGKDVELRCDPISGHTALYWYRQSLGQGLEFLIYFQGNSAPDKSGLPSDRFSAERTGGSVSTLTIQRTQQEDSAVYLCASRLGQSAWYDGYTFGSGTRLTVV.

For this clonotype: A much larger clone lies a single base off, so this may be a read error. The chain links TRBV25-1 to TRBJ1-6; unclear D gene. Germline CDR1 and CDR2: MGHDK and SYGVNS. This CDR3 has 15 amino acids. V shed 6 bases and J shed 4 bases, with 13 bases lying between them. CDR3 sequence reads: CASSPDGPYNSPLHF. CDR3 coding DNA: TGTGCCAGCAGCCCCGACGGGCCGTATAATTCACCCCTCCACTTT.

This clonotype was counted only a few times. A much more abundant neighbour one base away suggests this may be a read error. The rearrangement links TRBV2 to TRBJ2-5; D gene uncertain. Germline V lookup: CDR1 SNHLY, CDR2 FYNNEI. This CDR3 has 13 residues. CDR3 DNA sequence: TGTGCCAGCAGTGCCCCCTCACAAGAGACCCGGTACTTC. Residues: CASSAPSQETRYF.

With regard to this clonotype: Possible read error: a much larger clone is one base away. The chain uses TRBV20-1 and TRBJ2-7; unclear D gene. This CDR3 is 13 amino acids long. The V and J ends lost 1 base and 1 base respectively, with 8 bases between them. The germline V gene encodes CDR1 DFQATT and CDR2 SNEGSKA (reference sequence). This CDR3 reads CSARGGPSYEQYF. The CDR3 coding sequence is TGCAGTGCTAGAGGGGGTCCTTCCTACGAGCAGTACTTC.

This clonotype has at least ten counts. The chain couples TRBV5-1 to TRBJ2-7, with D perhaps given as TRBD1 or TRBD2 (5 bases each). Looked up from germline, CDR1 is SGHRS and CDR2 is YFSETQ. The CDR3 spans 13 residues. V lost 4 bases, J lost 6 bases, and 14 bases lay in between. CDR3 nucleotide sequence: TGCGCCAGCAGCCCGACGGTCGGGGCCGAGCAGTACTTC. This encodes CASSPTVGAEQYF.

In this sample, this clonotype turned up a few times. The chain joins TRBV5-1 to TRBJ2-7, with no clear D. Germline assignment: CDR1 SGHRS and CDR2 YFSETQ. V gave up 2 bases and J gave up 3 bases, with 12 bases separating them. This CDR3 is built from 14 residues. CDR3 loop: CASSFKAGNYEQYF. The DNA of the CDR3 is TGCGCCAGCAGCTTTAAGGCAGGAAACTACGAGCAGTACTTC. Drawing the rest from reference TRBV5-1 and TRBJ2-7, the complete variable domain is KAGVTQTPRYLIKTRGQQVTLSCSPISGHRSVSWYQQTPGQGLQFLFEYFSETQRNKGNFPGRFSGRQFSNSRSEMNVSTLELGDSALYLCASSFKAGNYEQYFGPGTRLTVT.

With respect to this clonotype: Mismatch with germline at one junction end may stem from a read error. The V call is TRBV15, the J call TRBJ2-7, with 11 bases matching TRBD2. The CDR3 is 15 residues long. The germline V gene encodes CDR1 LNHNV and CDR2 YYDKDF (reference sequence). CDR3 in amino acids: CSTSTGLAGHYEQYF. The CDR3 nucleotides are TGTTCCACCAGCACCGGACTAGCGGGCCACTACGAGCAGTACTTC. The variable domain in full, with the rest retrieved from reference TRBV15 and TRBJ2-7, is DAMVIQNPRYQVTQFGKPVTLSCSQTLNHNVMYWYQQKSSQAPKLLFHYYDKDFNNEADTPDNFQSRRPNTSFCFLDIRSPGLGDTAMYLCSTSTGLAGHYEQYFGPGTRLTVT.